This T cell receptor beta chain was sequenced in a study of blood T cell repertoires in COVID-19. Authors' methods: Estimation of nucleated cell counts relied on the amplification of reference gene primers. TCRdb's table, derived via immunoSEQ multiplex PCR, lists solely in-frame clones and lacks some. The V and J calls and the clone size are those of that table, but D and trimming were determined from the DNA. The table includes about 150,000 clones, 87% detected once. The CDR3 is made up of 13 amino acids. Trimming removed 6 bases at V and 9 bases at J, with 16 bases between. The sample consisted of peripheral blood. The chain couples TRBV12-3 or TRBV12-4 to TRBJ2-3; a possible D gene is TRBD2 (5 bases). The TCR was taken from an elderly man with acute or convalescent COVID-19. The DNA for the CDR3 is TGTGCCAGCAGATCCGACACCCCGGGGACGCAGTATTTT. This encodes CASRSDTPGTQYF.